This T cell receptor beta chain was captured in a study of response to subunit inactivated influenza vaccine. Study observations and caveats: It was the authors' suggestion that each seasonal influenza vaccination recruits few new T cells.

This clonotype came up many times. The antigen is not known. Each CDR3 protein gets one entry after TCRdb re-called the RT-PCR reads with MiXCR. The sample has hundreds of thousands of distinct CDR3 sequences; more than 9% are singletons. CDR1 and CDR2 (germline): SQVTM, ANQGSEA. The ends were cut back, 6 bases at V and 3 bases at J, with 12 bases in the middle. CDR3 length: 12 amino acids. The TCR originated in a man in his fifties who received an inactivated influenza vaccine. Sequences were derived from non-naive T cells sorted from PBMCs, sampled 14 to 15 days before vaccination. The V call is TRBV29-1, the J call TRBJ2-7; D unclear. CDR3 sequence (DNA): TGCAGCGTGGCGACAACCAGCTACGAGCAGTACTTC. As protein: CSVATTSYEQYF.